The rows below give T cell receptor beta chains drawn from one sample of a study of cytotoxic CD8 clonotypes in ibrutinib-treated CLL. Measured with immunoSEQ multiplex PCR; TCRdb has only the in-frame clones, and not every one. In the table there are a few hundred thousand clones, around four fifths of which are singletons. The specimen comprised PBMCs, sampled before ibrutinib treatment. All receptors come from a human donor with chronic lymphocytic leukemia. CDR3s include the opening cysteine and the closing phenylalanine or tryptophan. Fields, in order: CDR3 protein, CDR3 DNA, D gene, V gene, clone size, J gene. A D gene is named only where the DNA matches it firmly. The size field is filled for only some rows; it gives once, few, many or a size class.

CDR3: CATSRDGQGNGYTF
DNA: TGTGCCACCAGCAGAGATGGACAGGGTAATGGCTACACCTTC
D: TRBD1
V: TRBV15
size: .
J: TRBJ1-2

CDR3: CASSEIGAGSSYEQYF
DNA: TGTGCCAGCAGTGAAATTGGTGCGGGTAGCTCCTACGAGCAGTACTTC
D: .
V: TRBV25-1
size: .
J: TRBJ2-7

CDR3: CASSRIGQPGNEQFF
DNA: TGTGCCAGCAGCCGTATAGGCCAGCCGGGGAATGAGCAGTTCTTC
D: .
V: TRBV7-8
size: .
J: TRBJ2-1

CDR3: CASSPAGQLAGGRNEQFF
DNA: TGTGCCAGCTCACCAGCAGGTCAGCTAGCGGGAGGTCGCAATGAGCAGTTCTTC
D: TRBD2
V: TRBV18
size: .
J: TRBJ2-1

CDR3: CASSFRGADTQYF
DNA: TGTGCCAGCAGCTTTCGTGGCGCAGATACGCAGTATTTT
D: .
V: TRBV7-3
size: .
J: TRBJ2-3

CDR3: CASSLRQVTEAFF
DNA: TGTGCCAGCAGCTTAAGGCAGGTGACTGAAGCTTTCTTT
D: .
V: TRBV13
size: .
J: TRBJ1-1

CDR3: CASSLAGQGAWIEQYF
DNA: TGTGCCAGCAGCTTGGCCGGACAGGGTGCCTGGATAGAGCAGTACTTC
D: TRBD1
V: TRBV5-4
size: few
J: TRBJ2-7

CDR3: CASSLALGDRQTYEQYF
DNA: TGTGCCAGCAGCTTAGCTCTTGGGGACAGGCAGACCTACGAGCAGTACTTC
D: TRBD1
V: TRBV7-2
size: .
J: TRBJ2-7

CDR3: CATSRDRLPGYEQYF
DNA: TGTGCCACCAGCAGAGATCGTCTTCCCGGATACGAGCAGTACTTC
D: .
V: TRBV15
size: once
J: TRBJ2-7

CDR3: CASSEGRSYEQYF
DNA: TGTGCCAGCAGCGAAGGGAGGTCCTACGAGCAGTACTTC
D: .
V: TRBV5-8
size: .
J: TRBJ2-7

CDR3: CASSSLHTGELFF
DNA: TGTGCCAGCAGCTCCCTTCACACCGGGGAGCTGTTTTTT
D: .
V: TRBV7-2
size: .
J: TRBJ2-2

CDR3: CATGTSGWVQYF
DNA: TGTGCCACCGGGACTAGCGGGTGGGTGCAGTACTTC
D: TRBD2
V: TRBV6-5
size: .
J: TRBJ2-7

CDR3: CASGRGHSDNEQFF
DNA: TGTGCCAGCGGGAGGGGCCACAGCGACAATGAGCAGTTCTTC
D: TRBD2
V: TRBV9
size: .
J: TRBJ2-1

CDR3: CASSVAGIQETQYF
DNA: TGTGCCAGCAGCGTAGCAGGGATCCAAGAGACCCAGTACTTC
D: .
V: TRBV9
size: .
J: TRBJ2-5

CDR3: CSVELAPSFLAYTF
DNA: TGCAGCGTTGAATTGGCCCCCTCTTTTCTAGCTTACACCTTC
D: .
V: TRBV29-1
size: .
J: TRBJ1-2

CDR3: CAWSRAQGYEQYF
DNA: TGTGCCTGGAGTAGGGCTCAAGGCTACGAGCAGTACTTC
D: .
V: TRBV30
size: .
J: TRBJ2-7

CDR3: CASSSRLAGIITGELFF
DNA: TGTGCCAGCAGCTCGAGACTAGCGGGAATCATCACCGGGGAGCTGTTTTTT
D: TRBD2
V: TRBV11-2
size: once
J: TRBJ2-2

CDR3: CSADRVGSYEQYF
DNA: TGCAGCGCGGACAGGGTTGGGTCCTACGAGCAGTACTTC
D: TRBD1
V: TRBV29-1
size: .
J: TRBJ2-7

CDR3: CASSPTGRKAYEQYF
DNA: TGTGCCAGCAGCCCGACGGGACGGAAAGCCTACGAGCAGTACTTC
D: .
V: TRBV6-5
size: .
J: TRBJ2-7

CDR3: CASSLTEYNEQFF
DNA: TGTGCCAGCAGTTTAACAGAATACAATGAGCAGTTCTTC
D: .
V: TRBV28
size: once
J: TRBJ2-1

CDR3: CASSDSGHSYEQYF
DNA: TGTGCCAGCAGTGATTCGGGGCACTCCTACGAGCAGTACTTC
D: .
V: TRBV2
size: .
J: TRBJ2-7

CDR3: CASAGTVYGYTF
DNA: TGTGCCAGCGCAGGGACAGTGTATGGCTACACCTTC
D: TRBD1
V: TRBV2
size: .
J: TRBJ1-2

CDR3: CASSLSRIGDRSSYEQYF
DNA: TGTGCCAGCAGCTTATCTCGGATCGGGGACAGGAGCTCCTACGAGCAGTACTTC
D: TRBD1
V: TRBV7-9
size: .
J: TRBJ2-7

CDR3: CATSSGRDSYNEQFF
DNA: TGTGCCACCAGTTCCGGGAGGGACTCCTACAATGAGCAGTTCTTC
D: TRBD2
V: TRBV15
size: .
J: TRBJ2-1

CDR3: CASSLVAGGVHEQFF
DNA: TGTGCCAGCAGCTTAGTCGCGGGAGGGGTGCATGAGCAGTTCTTC
D: TRBD2
V: TRBV13
size: .
J: TRBJ2-1

CDR3: CASSDRLAGASYEQYF
DNA: TGTGCCAGCTCGGATCGACTAGCGGGAGCATCCTACGAGCAGTACTTC
D: TRBD2
V: TRBV18
size: .
J: TRBJ2-7

CDR3: CASSLGGAGAAQNF
DNA: TGCGCCAGCAGCTTGGGAGGAGCAGGGGCTGCCCAGAACTTC
D: .
V: TRBV5-1
size: .
J: TRBJ2-7

CDR3: CASSHVAWGDYGYTF
DNA: TGTGCCAGCAGCCATGTTGCCTGGGGCGACTATGGCTACACCTTC
D: .
V: TRBV14
size: .
J: TRBJ1-2

CDR3: CASSDPRTSGWWETQYF
DNA: TGTGCCAGCAGTGATCCCCGGACTAGCGGTTGGTGGGAGACCCAGTACTTC
D: TRBD2
V: TRBV6-4
size: .
J: TRBJ2-5

CDR3: CSVGEATTRPYEQYF
DNA: TGCAGCGTTGGCGAGGCCACCACTAGACCCTACGAGCAGTACTTC
D: .
V: TRBV29-1
size: .
J: TRBJ2-7

CDR3: CASSWRSGPGANVLTF
DNA: TGTGCCAGCAGTTGGCGTTCAGGGCCTGGGGCCAACGTCCTGACTTTC
D: .
V: TRBV27
size: .
J: TRBJ2-6

CDR3: CASSQDRAYEQYF
DNA: TGTGCCAGCAGTCAGGACAGGGCCTACGAGCAGTACTTC
D: TRBD1
V: TRBV7-2
size: .
J: TRBJ2-7

CDR3: CASSLGAHVGMNTEAFF
DNA: TGTGCCAGCAGCCTGGGGGCCCACGTCGGGATGAACACTGAAGCTTTCTTT
D: .
V: TRBV11-1
size: .
J: TRBJ1-1

CDR3: CASSLGDRDNGYTF
DNA: TGTGCCAGCAGCTTAGGCGATAGGGATAATGGCTACACCTTC
D: .
V: TRBV13
size: .
J: TRBJ1-2

CDR3: CAWSERLVGQPQHF
DNA: TGTGCCTGGAGTGAGCGGCTGGTTGGTCAGCCCCAGCATTTT
D: .
V: TRBV30
size: .
J: TRBJ1-5

CDR3: CASSHQDRANTGELFF
DNA: TGTGCCAGCTCACACCAGGACAGGGCGAACACCGGGGAGCTGTTTTTT
D: TRBD1
V: TRBV18
size: .
J: TRBJ2-2

CDR3: CASSPSDQDTQYF
DNA: TGTGCCAGCTCACCGTCAGACCAAGATACGCAGTATTTT
D: .
V: TRBV18
size: few
J: TRBJ2-3

CDR3: CASSWDRGTSGNTIYF
DNA: TGTGCCAGCAGCTGGGACAGGGGGACCTCTGGAAACACCATATATTTT
D: TRBD1
V: TRBV7-2
size: .
J: TRBJ1-3

CDR3: CAWSGDGSYEQYF
DNA: TGTGCCTGGAGCGGGGATGGCTCCTACGAGCAGTACTTC
D: .
V: TRBV30
size: .
J: TRBJ2-7

CDR3: CASSEGQGNQPQHF
DNA: TGTGCCAGCAGTGAAGGACAGGGGAATCAGCCCCAGCATTTT
D: TRBD1
V: TRBV6-1
size: few
J: TRBJ1-5

CDR3: CASSQTGSGNTGELFF
DNA: TGCGCCAGCAGCCAAACAGGGTCCGGGAACACCGGGGAGCTGTTTTTT
D: .
V: TRBV5-1
size: .
J: TRBJ2-2

CDR3: CASSESQGVGETQYF
DNA: TGTGCCAGCAGTGAGAGTCAGGGGGTTGGAGAGACCCAGTACTTC
D: TRBD1
V: TRBV6-1
size: .
J: TRBJ2-5

CDR3: CASSYSEGLGETQYF
DNA: TGTGCCAGCAGTTACTCGGAGGGGTTGGGAGAGACCCAGTACTTC
D: .
V: TRBV6-5
size: few
J: TRBJ2-5

CDR3: CASSNLYEQYF
DNA: TGTGCCAGCAGCAACCTCTACGAGCAGTACTTC
D: .
V: TRBV13
size: .
J: TRBJ2-7

CDR3: CASSSWTSGTSTNTGELFF
DNA: TGTGCCAGCAGCTCTTGGACTAGCGGGACGAGTACGAACACCGGGGAGCTGTTTTTT
D: TRBD2
V: TRBV7-3
size: .
J: TRBJ2-2

CDR3: CASSSLAGGHEQYF
DNA: TGTGCCAGCAGTTCATTAGCGGGAGGCCACGAGCAGTACTTC
D: TRBD2
V: TRBV27
size: .
J: TRBJ2-7

CDR3: CASTRSGRAQDTQYF
DNA: TGCGCCAGCACGCGAAGCGGGAGGGCCCAAGATACGCAGTATTTT
D: TRBD2
V: TRBV5-1
size: .
J: TRBJ2-3

CDR3: CASRGLSGISYEQYF
DNA: TGTGCCAGCAGGGGCCTTAGCGGGATCTCCTACGAGCAGTACTTC
D: TRBD2
V: TRBV27
size: .
J: TRBJ2-7